Shown below are 12 T cell receptor beta chains from a single sample sequenced in a study of cytomegalovirus exposure and HLA in healthy donors. Primers for the PCR totalled 60 Vbeta and 13 Jbeta. Here immunoSEQ multiplex PCR was the method, and the copy in TCRdb shows in-frame clones only, minus some. Among about 120,000 clones listed, roughly 69% were seen once. The specimen was PBMCs. The receptor source for this set is a woman aged 40 to 50 in good health and CMV-seropositive.

As regards this clone: In the same sample, other DNA sequences code for this CDR3. The chain uses TRBV5-1 and TRBJ1-3; the match to TRBD1 covers 7 bases. V lost 5 bases and J lost 0; bases outside the gene matches: 5. Germline V gene data show CDR1 as SGHRS and CDR2 as YFSETQ. The CDR3 runs to 15 residues. As DNA, the CDR3 is TGCGCCAGCAGTCGAGACAGGGACTCTGGAAACACCATATATTTT. As protein: CASSRDRDSGNTIYF.

In this sample, this clone turned up a few times. CDR3 in DNA: TGTGCCACCAGCGCCGGGACAGGGGTTGCCTACGAGCAGTACTTC. This gives the protein CATSAGTGVAYEQYF. The V and J genes are TRBV15 and TRBJ2-7; 10 positions match TRBD1. Germline V gives CDR1 LNHNV, CDR2 YYDKDF (reference sequence). V shed 5 bases and J 2 bases; nucleotides not matched to a gene: 6. The CDR3 extends over 15 amino acids. Complete variable domain (other parts from reference TRBV15 and TRBJ2-7): DAMVIQNPRYQVTQFGKPVTLSCSQTLNHNVMYWYQQKSSQAPKLLFHYYDKDFNNEADTPDNFQSRRPNTSFCFLDIRSPGLGDTAMYLCATSAGTGVAYEQYFGPGTRLTVT.

This clone was observed a single time. The rearrangement joins TRBV27 to TRBJ2-3, with a tentative D call TRBD1 (5 bases). This CDR3 is 14 amino acids long. Per germline, CDR1 MNHEY and CDR2 SMNVEV (reference sequence). Trimming removed 4 bases at V and 1 base at J, with 9 bases between. The CDR3 reads CASSYQGRTDTQYF. The CDR3 nucleotides read TGTGCCAGCAGTTATCAGGGCCGCACAGATACGCAGTATTTT.

This clone turned up a few times. This chain uses TRBV7-8 with TRBJ2-7, with 8 bases matching TRBD2. J gave up 5 bases and V 7 bases, and 13 bases lay outside the gene matches. The CDR3 has 15 amino acids. Germline lookup yields CDR1 SGHVS and CDR2 FQNEAQ. In DNA, the CDR3 is TGTGCCAGCACTCAAACCGCGGGCGGGGGGAACGAGCAGTACTTC. This codes for CASTQTAGGGNEQYF.

V usage is TRBV2 and J usage is TRBJ2-2, with D possibly matching TRBD2 (6 bases). V was clipped by 3 bases and J by 4 bases, with 12 bases between them. Germline values: CDR1 SNHLY, CDR2 FYNNEI. The CDR3 has 15 residues. The DNA of the CDR3 is TGTGCCAGCAGTGAGGAGGGTCCGGGCACCGGGGAGCTGTTTTTT. It codes for CASSEEGPGTGELFF.

The rearrangement uses TRBV19 and TRBJ2-3; 11 bases map to TRBD1. The length of the CDR3 is 16 residues. Germline trimming cut 2 bases from V and 3 bases from J; bases unmatched to any gene: 4. Per germline, CDR1 LNHDA and CDR2 SQIVND (reference sequence). The CDR3 protein is CASSISWDRGTDTQYF. The CDR3 DNA sequence: TGTGCCAGTAGTATAAGCTGGGACAGGGGGACAGATACGCAGTATTTT.

This clone was picked up a small number of times. The CDR3 reads CASSEALDRTSYGYTF. The CDR3 DNA follows: TGTGCCAGCAGTGAAGCTCTGGACAGGACCTCCTATGGCTACACCTTC. The chain has TRBV6-1 and TRBJ1-2; 7 positions match TRBD1. Looked up from germline, CDR1 is MNHNS and CDR2 is SASEGT. The CDR3 sequence is 16 residues long. Unmatched junction bases numbered 8, after V lost 0 bases and J lost 4 bases.

This clone was seen a handful of times. This chain links TRBV11-3 with TRBJ2-1, with 9 bases that match TRBD1. Per germline, CDR1 SGHNT and CDR2 YENEEA. V shed 6 bases, J shed 7 bases, and the junction held 19 bases outside the gene matches. The CDR3 sequence is 18 residues long. The CDR3 nucleotides are TGTGCCAGCAGTCACGAAAAGATTGGGGACAGGGAGATGAATGAGCAGTTCTTC. Its protein product is CASSHEKIGDREMNEQFF.

This sequence joins TRBV5-4 and TRBJ2-3; 10 positions match TRBD2. The CDR3 contains 12 residues. Germline trimming cut 4 bases from V and 11 bases from J; bases unmatched to any gene: 4. Germline CDR1 SGHNT, CDR2 YYREEE (reference sequence). CDR3 region: CASSLAGVVQYF. As DNA, the CDR3 is TGTGCCAGCAGCCTAGCGGGAGTGGTGCAGTATTTT.

The chain joins TRBV20-1 to TRBJ2-5; 7 bases match TRBD2. The CDR3 spans 11 residues. Germline CDR1 is DFQATT and CDR2 is SNEGSKA (reference sequence). Unmatched junction bases numbered 0, after V lost 6 bases and J lost 2 bases. The CDR3 sequence: CSAGGQETQYF. The CDR3 DNA is TGCAGTGCGGGGGGGCAAGAGACCCAGTACTTC.

This clone was seen only a few times. V usage is TRBV7-8 and J usage is TRBJ2-5; the D gene is possibly TRBD2 (5 bases). The germline V and J ends were trimmed by 1 base and 5 bases, with 14 bases remaining between them. The germline gives CDR1 SGHVS, CDR2 FQNEAQ. The CDR3 totals 15 residues. The CDR3: CASSLGRGPRETQYF. The CDR3 DNA reads TGTGCCAGCAGCTTAGGGCGCGGGCCTAGGGAGACCCAGTACTTC. Together with reference TRBV7-8 and TRBJ2-5, the CDR3 gives the full variable domain: GAGVSQSPRYKVAKRGQDVALRCDPISGHVSLFWYQQALGQGPEFLTYFQNEAQLDKSGLPSDRFFAERPEGSVSTLKIQRTQQEDSAVYLCASSLGRGPRETQYFGPGTRLLVL.

The V gene is TRBV19, the J gene TRBJ1-1, with 8 bases matching TRBD1. Germline CDR1 reads LNHDA; CDR2 reads SQIVND (reference sequence). The length of the CDR3 is 15 residues. The junction had 10 bases not matched to a gene; V was cut back by 10 bases and J by 0 bases. CDR3 protein: CATTTGGIMNTEAFF. CDR3 sequence (DNA): TGTGCCACCACTACAGGGGGTATCATGAACACTGAAGCTTTCTTT.